Each of the 8 T cell receptor beta chains below was sequenced from the same sample in a study of T cells in localized non-small cell lung cancer. TCRdb keeps only in-frame clones here, not all; method: immunoSEQ multiplex PCR. The sample holds under 3,500 clones, about two fifths seen once. The specimen was lung tumor tissue, collected before any cancer treatment. All receptors derive from a male donor older than 55 with stage I squamous cell lung carcinoma.

A few counts support this clone. DNA of the CDR3: TGTGCCAGCAGTCCCTCCGGGACAGCCTACGAGCAGTACTTC. This encodes CASSPSGTAYEQYF. The chain joins TRBV27 to TRBJ2-7, with 7 bases identical to TRBD1. With V trimmed by 5 bases and J by 2 bases, 6 bases remained unmatched. The CDR3 contains 14 residues. CDR1 and CDR2 from the germline V gene are MNHEY and SMNVEV (reference sequence).

This clone has only a few counts. The chain has TRBV7-5 and TRBJ2-1; the table's D gene call, TRBD1, was not cross checked with the DNA. TRBV7-5 is classified as a pseudogene. The CDR3 consists of 15 residues. CDR3 coding DNA: TGTGCCAGCAGACTAGGACAGGGGATCTACAATGAGCAGTTCTTC. It is translated as CASRLGQGIYNEQFF.

V is TRBV10-2 and J is TRBJ2-7, with 9 bases aligning to TRBD1. Germline assignment: CDR1 WSHSY and CDR2 SAAADI. This CDR3 has 15 amino acids. The V segment lost 7 bases and the J segment 4 bases; nucleotides outside the gene matches: 11. In DNA, the CDR3 is TGCGCCAGCACCGTGATAGTAGGACAGGGGTACGAGCAGTACTTC. Protein sequence: CASTVIVGQGYEQYF.

The chain combines TRBV18 with TRBJ2-7; no clear D gene. The CDR3 length is 14 residues. V was clipped by 2 bases and J by 8 bases, with 16 bases between them. CDR1 and CDR2 (germline): KGHSH, LQKENI. The CDR3 protein is CASSPIGFPTQQYF. The CDR3 coding sequence is TGTGCCAGCTCACCAATCGGGTTCCCTACGCAGCAGTACTTC.

The rearrangement uses TRBV30 and TRBJ1-1; D is unresolved. Trimming pared 0 bases from V and 7 bases from J, leaving 9 bases between. Per germline, CDR1 GTSNPN and CDR2 SVGIG (reference sequence). The CDR3 totals 12 residues. CDR3 DNA sequence: TGTGCCTGGAGTGTTGGGGTTGGTGAAGCTTTCTTT. Protein sequence: CAWSVGVGEAFF.

Judged by abundance, this clone is medium-sized. This chain links TRBV11-3 with TRBJ1-1, with a tentative D call TRBD1 (6 bases). The CDR3 is made up of 15 amino acids. V dropped 2 bases and J dropped 4 bases, with 14 bases sitting between them. CDR1 SGHNT and CDR2 YENEEA come from the germline V gene. CDR3 coding DNA: TGTGCCAGCAGCTTAATCCCAGGGGCAGGCACTGAAGCTTTCTTT. This encodes CASSLIPGAGTEAFF.

This clone was seen more than once but under ten times. The chain combines TRBV7-4 with TRBJ2-2, with D hard to call. This CDR3 has 13 amino acids. Germline V lookup: CDR1 SGHVT, CDR2 SQSDAQ. CDR3 residues: CVSYGQNTGELFF. DNA of the CDR3: TGTGTCTCGTATGGGCAGAACACCGGGGAGCTGTTTTTT.

This rearrangement joins TRBV18 to TRBJ2-7; D possibly matches TRBD1 or TRBD2 (5 bases each). CDR3 length: 16 residues. Trimming removed 2 bases at V and 0 bases at J, with 14 bases between. Germline lookup yields CDR1 KGHSH and CDR2 LQKENI. CDR3 DNA sequence: TGTGCCAGCTCACCATTAGGGACCTTTCCCTCCTACGAGCAGTACTTC. Protein product: CASSPLGTFPSYEQYF.